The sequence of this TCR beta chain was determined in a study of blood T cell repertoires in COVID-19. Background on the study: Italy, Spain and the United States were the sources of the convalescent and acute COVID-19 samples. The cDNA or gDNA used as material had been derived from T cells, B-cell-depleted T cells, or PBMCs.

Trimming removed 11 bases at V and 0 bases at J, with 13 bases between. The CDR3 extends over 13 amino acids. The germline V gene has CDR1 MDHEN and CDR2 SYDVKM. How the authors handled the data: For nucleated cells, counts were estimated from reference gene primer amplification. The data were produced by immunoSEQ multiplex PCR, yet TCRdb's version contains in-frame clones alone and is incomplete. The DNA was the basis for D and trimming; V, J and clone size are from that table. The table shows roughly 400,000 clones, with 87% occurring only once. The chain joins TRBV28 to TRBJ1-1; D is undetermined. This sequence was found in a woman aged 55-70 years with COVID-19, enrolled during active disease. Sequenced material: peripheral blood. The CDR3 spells CAARGPLNTEAFF. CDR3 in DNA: TGTGCCGCCCGAGGCCCACTGAACACTGAAGCTTTCTTT.